These 28 T cell receptor beta chains were all obtained from the same sample, sequenced in a study of blood T cells in healthy people across ages. With a J-beta primer mix and a sample-barcoded 5' primer, a second PCR ran about 6 to 11 cycles. TCRdb re-derived calls from the 5' RACE reads in MiXCR, one entry per CDR3 protein. The sample shows roughly 800,000 distinct CDR3 sequences, about 62% of them seen only once. Specimen: blood. The receptors derive from a man between 25 and 39 years old in good health.

The rearrangement uses TRBV20-1 and TRBJ2-5; TRBD1 aligns across 8 bases. The end of the DNA is better explained by TRBJ2-7, so the J call may be wrong. CDR3 length: 12 amino acids. Germline V gene sequence: CDR1 DFQATT, CDR2 SNEGSKA (reference sequence). The CDR3 loop reads CRSGQGAYEQYF. As DNA, the CDR3 is TGCCGTTCCGGACAGGGAGCCTACGAGCAGTACTTC.

The chain is built from TRBV18 and TRBJ2-7; 10 nucleotides line up with TRBD1. This CDR3 has 16 amino acids. With V trimmed by 6 bases and J by 6 bases, 14 bases remained unmatched. CDR1 KGHSH and CDR2 LQKENI come from the germline V gene. CDR3 DNA: TGTGCCAGCTCGCCAACCGGACAGGGGGGTGTAGGCGAGCAGTACTTC. Residues: CASSPTGQGGVGEQYF. Full variable domain (rest looked up from reference TRBV18 and TRBJ2-7): NAGVMQNPRHLVRRRGQEARLRCSPMKGHSHVYWYRQLPEEGLKFMVYLQKENIIDESGMPKERFSAEFPKEGPSILRIQQVVRGDSAAYFCASSPTGQGGVGEQYFGPGTRLTVT.

This rearrangement joins TRBV12-3 or TRBV12-4 to TRBJ2-3; the D gene could be TRBD1 or TRBD2 (7 bases each). The V end lost 10 bases, the J end lost 5 bases, and 19 bases lay between the germline ends. This CDR3 is built from 14 residues. The CDR3 protein is CAIHGRGGGDTQYF. For the CDR3, the DNA is TGTGCCATCCATGGCAGGGGGGGCGGAGATACGCAGTATTTT.

Here the CDR3 reads CASSQILNTEAFF. CDR3 coding DNA: TGTGCCAGCAGCCAGATCCTGAACACTGAAGCTTTCTTT. V is TRBV3-1 and J is TRBJ1-1; no definite D call. This CDR3 spans 13 amino acids. Germline loops: CDR1 LGHDT, CDR2 YNNKEL (reference sequence). Trimming removed 3 bases at V and 0 bases at J, with 5 bases between.

J is TRBJ2-3 and V is TRBV12-3 or TRBV12-4; weak D call: TRBD2 (5 bases). Trimming removed 5 bases at V and 2 bases at J, with 20 bases between. The CDR3 covers 17 residues. The CDR3 coding sequence is TGTGCCAGCAGTCGTGGGCACTCTAGCCCACACACAGATACGCAGTATTTT. Amino acids: CASSRGHSSPHTDTQYF.

The V call is TRBV20-1, the J call TRBJ1-1; D is possibly TRBD1 (5 bases). CDR3 length equals 14 residues. Between the trimmed V and J ends, which lost 3 bases and 3 bases, there was a span of 14 bases. The germline V gene encodes CDR1 DFQATT and CDR2 SNEGSKA (reference sequence). As DNA, the CDR3 is TGCAGTGCTAGGATGGGAGGGACGGACACTGAAGCTTTCTTT. Translation: CSARMGGTDTEAFF.

J is TRBJ2-3 and V is TRBV7-3; TRBD2 matches 9 bases. J gave up 5 bases and V 6 bases, and 9 bases lay outside the gene matches. From germline, CDR1 is SGHTA and CDR2 FQGTGA. This CDR3 region has 15 residues. CDR3 coding DNA: TGTGCCAGCAGTCAACAAGCGGGAGGCCTAGATACGCAGTATTTT. It specifies CASSQQAGGLDTQYF.

V and J are TRBV10-3 and TRBJ2-1, with 7 bases fitting TRBD1. The length of the CDR3 is 12 residues. Germline V gene sequence: CDR1 ENHRY, CDR2 SYGVKD. Trimming removed 11 bases from V and 7 bases from J; junction bases left unmatched: 8. CDR3 nucleotide sequence: TGTGCCGCAGGGACAGCCTTAAATGAGCAGTTCTTC. This sequence encodes CAAGTALNEQFF.

This chain links TRBV9 with TRBJ2-1; the D gene is possibly TRBD2 (5 bases). V dropped 4 bases and J dropped 3 bases, with 14 bases sitting between them. The CDR3 length is 15 residues. CDR1 is SGDLS, CDR2 YYNGEE, per germline. CDR3 sequence (DNA): TGTGCCAGCAGCCCGACGCTGAGCGGCTACAATGAGCAGTTCTTC. This codes for CASSPTLSGYNEQFF.

The V and J genes are TRBV4-2 and TRBJ1-6; a possible D gene is TRBD1 (6 bases). The CDR3 consists of 16 residues. The germline gives CDR1 LGHNA, CDR2 YNFKEQ. V lost 0 bases and J 10 bases, leaving 16 bases between the germline ends. CDR3 region: CASSQDLEGVSSPLHF. CDR3 DNA: TGTGCCAGCAGCCAAGACTTGGAGGGGGTGTCATCACCCCTCCACTTT.

The chain couples TRBV7-2 to TRBJ2-2; 10 bases are a match to TRBD2. With V trimmed by 4 bases and J by 1 base, 3 bases remained unmatched. In germline, CDR1 is SGHTA, CDR2 FQGNSA. The CDR3 is made up of 16 amino acids. The CDR3 coding sequence is TGTGCCAGCAGCTATCGACTAGCGGGGAACACCGGGGAGCTGTTTTTT. It yields the protein CASSYRLAGNTGELFF.

The V gene is TRBV28, the J gene TRBJ2-3; 7 bases line up with TRBD2. Germline assignment: CDR1 MDHEN and CDR2 SYDVKM. J gave up 4 bases and V 10 bases, and 11 bases lay outside the gene matches. The CDR3 extends over 14 amino acids. The CDR3 protein is CATLRRRESDTQYF. CDR3 DNA: TGTGCCACCCTCCGTCGGCGGGAGTCAGATACGCAGTATTTT.

V is TRBV18 and J is TRBJ2-7; D gene unclear. Germline-derived CDR1 and CDR2 are KGHSH and LQKENI. The V gene lost 2 bases and the J gene lost 7 bases, with 15 bases spanning the gap. This CDR3 is 14 amino acids long. CDR3 DNA: TGTGCCAGCTCACCATCAAGCTCCTACAATGAGCAGTACTTC. It specifies CASSPSSSYNEQYF.

The gene calls are TRBV27 and TRBJ1-4; a weak D match, TRBD1 (5 bases). The length of the CDR3 is 18 residues. With 5 bases removed from V and 2 bases from J, the gap between germline ends came to 21 bases. CDR1 and CDR2 from the germline V gene are MNHEY and SMNVEV (reference sequence). The CDR3: CASSPRWGFGGTNEKLFF. The CDR3 bases are TGTGCCAGCAGTCCCCGATGGGGGTTTGGCGGGACTAATGAAAAACTGTTTTTT.

This chain connects TRBV4-2 to TRBJ2-7; the D gene is possibly TRBD2 (6 bases). The length of the CDR3 is 15 residues. V was shortened by 1 base and J by 2 bases, with 12 bases between the two germline ends. Germline CDR1 is LGHNA and CDR2 is YNFKEQ. CDR3 nucleotides: TGTGCCAGCAGCCAAGCCCGGGACTCGACCTACGAGCAGTACTTC. Its translation is CASSQARDSTYEQYF.

A few counts support this clonotype. The chain is built from TRBV4-3 and TRBJ2-4; 7 bases fit TRBD1. CDR3 length: 17 residues. Per the germline V gene, CDR1 is LGHNA and CDR2 is YSLEER. Trimming removed 1 base from V and 5 bases from J; junction bases left unmatched: 11. CDR3 sequence: CASSQGSAPGTENIQYF. The DNA of the CDR3 is TGCGCCAGCAGCCAAGGTTCAGCCCCCGGGACAGAAAACATTCAGTACTTC.

The table lists this clonotype with a few counts. The rearrangement joins TRBV7-2 to TRBJ2-6; 14 bases align to TRBD2. Per germline, CDR1 SGHTA and CDR2 FQGNSA. CDR3 length equals 18 residues. J lost 2 bases, V lost 1 base, and 1 base had no gene match. CDR3 DNA sequence: TGTGCCAGCAGCTTAGGACTAGCGGGAGGGGCTGGGGCCAACGTCCTGACTTTC. Translating it yields CASSLGLAGGAGANVLTF.

This clonotype was detected only a few times. V usage is TRBV27 and J usage is TRBJ2-5; 10 nucleotides match TRBD2. Matching the DNA end better, TRBJ2-7 makes the J call doubtful. Per germline, CDR1 MNHEY and CDR2 SMNVEV (reference sequence). The CDR3 has 16 residues. CDR3 nucleotides: TGTGCCAGCAGTTTATCGGCTAGCGGGAGATCAGGCGAGCAGTACTTC. Its translation is CASSLSASGRSGEQYF.

The V and J genes are TRBV10-3 and TRBJ2-4; 9 bases agree with TRBD1. The closer fit of TRBJ2-7 to the DNA end suggests the J call may be wrong. The V gene's germline CDR1 is ENHRY and CDR2 SYGVKD. There are 13 residues in the CDR3. The CDR3 nucleotides read TGTGCCATCAGTGATGGGACAGGGTACGAGCAGTACTTC. Translation gives CAISDGTGYEQYF.

This clonotype occurred a few times. This rearrangement joins TRBV20-1 to TRBJ2-7; perhaps TRBD1 as D (5 bases). Trimming left V 4 bases short and J 4 bases short, with 17 bases between. This CDR3 contains 14 residues. CDR1 and CDR2 from the germline V gene are DFQATT and SNEGSKA (reference sequence). This CDR3 reads CSATPEGATYEQYF. The CDR3 nucleotides are TGCAGTGCTACTCCCGAAGGGGCGACTTACGAGCAGTACTTC.

The table lists this clonotype with a few counts. This chain uses TRBV10-2 with TRBJ2-3; 9 nucleotides line up with TRBD2. The CDR3 loop spans 16 amino acids. CDR1 and CDR2 from the germline V gene are WSHSY and SAAADI. Trimming removed 6 bases from V and 4 bases from J; junction bases left unmatched: 11. This CDR3 reads CASSPGVAGVPDTQYF. CDR3 DNA: TGCGCCAGCAGCCCCGGGGTAGCGGGAGTTCCAGATACGCAGTATTTT.

The chain couples TRBV20-1 to TRBJ1-5; TRBD1 matches 8 bases. V gave up 6 bases and J gave up 3 bases; unmatched junction bases: 7. Germline V gene sequence: CDR1 DFQATT, CDR2 SNEGSKA (reference sequence). CDR3 length: 14 residues. The DNA of the CDR3 is TGCAGTGCCGGAGGGACAGGAAACAATCAGCCCCAGCATTTT. Translated: CSAGGTGNNQPQHF.

The chain is built from TRBV7-2 and TRBJ2-6; D not resolved. This CDR3 contains 15 residues. CDR1 and CDR2 (germline): SGHTA, FQGNSA. V shed 2 bases and J shed 2 bases, with 7 bases lying between them. The CDR3 loop is CASSLLGAGANVLTF. DNA of the CDR3: TGTGCCAGCAGCTTATTAGGCGCTGGGGCCAACGTCCTGACTTTC.

The chain recombines TRBV5-1 with TRBJ2-5; 12 bases map to TRBD2. This CDR3 is built from 19 residues. Losses at the gene ends were 5 bases for V and 0 bases for J; bases not matched to a gene: 14. Germline lookup yields CDR1 SGHRS and CDR2 YFSETQ. CDR3 protein: CASRGRPPGLAGYQETQYF. Here the CDR3 DNA reads TGCGCCAGCAGAGGAAGGCCGCCAGGACTAGCGGGATACCAAGAGACCCAGTACTTC.

This chain connects TRBV3-1 to TRBJ1-1; 8 positions agree with TRBD1. The CDR3 contains 13 residues. V was pared by 1 base and J by 7 bases, with 2 bases of the junction left unmatched. Germline V gives CDR1 LGHDT, CDR2 YNNKEL (reference sequence). CDR3 protein: CASSQGTGIEAFF. CDR3 DNA: TGTGCCAGCAGCCAAGGGACAGGGATTGAAGCTTTCTTT. The full variable domain, with the rest looked up from reference TRBV3-1 and TRBJ1-1, is DTAVSQTPKYLVTQMGNDKSIKCEQNLGHDTMYWYKQDSKKFLKIMFSYNNKELIINETVPNRFSPKSPDKAHLNLHINSLELGDSAVYFCASSQGTGIEAFFGQGTRLTVV.

The chain carries TRBV20-1 and TRBJ2-3; the D is unclear. The germline CDR1 and CDR2 sequences are DFQATT and SNEGSKA (reference sequence). CDR3 length equals 14 residues. V was pared by 1 base and J by 0 bases, with 8 bases between. The CDR3 loop reads CSARVQPSTDTQYF. In DNA form, the CDR3 reads TGCAGTGCTAGAGTACAGCCTAGCACAGATACGCAGTATTTT.

The rearrangement links TRBV7-8 to TRBJ1-2, with a weak D call TRBD1 (5 bases). The CDR3 runs 19 residues. The germline gives CDR1 SGHVS, CDR2 FQNEAQ. The germline V and J ends were trimmed by 1 base and 8 bases, with 29 bases remaining between them. DNA for the CDR3: TGTGCCAGCAGCTTAGTCAGGGTGCCCTCGGGCGCCCAAGGGGACGGCTACACCTTC. This sequence encodes CASSLVRVPSGAQGDGYTF.

J is TRBJ2-7 and V is TRBV20-1; D gene unclear. Between the trimmed V and J ends, which lost 0 bases and 0 bases, there was a span of 9 bases. Germline CDR1 reads DFQATT; CDR2 reads SNEGSKA (reference sequence). This CDR3 is built from 14 residues. CDR3 region: CSARDMGSSYEQYF. CDR3 nucleotide sequence: TGCAGTGCTAGAGATATGGGAAGCTCCTACGAGCAGTACTTC.